This T cell receptor (beta chain) is drawn from a study of CD8 T cells in ankylosing spondylitis. Points from the study as a whole: Within matched ankylosing spondylitis synovial fluid, disease-linked clones were reportedly significantly enriched. A TCR beta motif of fewer than ten highly homologous variants seemed to mark ankylosing spondylitis blood. Researchers report that disease-linked clones proved CD8+ and relatively rare in peripheral blood. Some of the motif variants had earlier been found in reactive arthritis patients' fluid and blood.

The CDR3 has 18 residues. This clonotype was picked up a small number of times. Antigen unknown. TCRdb passed the 5' RACE reads through MiXCR, listing each CDR3 protein once. The profile covers about 800,000 distinct CDR3 sequences, with approximately 10% appearing a single time and more than 0.5% taken by the ten largest. The V gene is TRBV21-1, the J gene TRBJ2-1; the table gives TRBD2 as D, unverified against the DNA. TRBV21-1 is classified as a pseudogene. This TCR was sampled from a male donor with ankylosing spondylitis. The sequencing sample was made of blood, either unsorted or a sorted T cell fraction (not recorded which). The CDR3 nucleotides are TGTGCCAGCAGCAAAGCGACCAGACTAGCGGGGGTGTACAATGAGCAGTTCTTC. Protein sequence: CASSKATRLAGVYNEQFF.